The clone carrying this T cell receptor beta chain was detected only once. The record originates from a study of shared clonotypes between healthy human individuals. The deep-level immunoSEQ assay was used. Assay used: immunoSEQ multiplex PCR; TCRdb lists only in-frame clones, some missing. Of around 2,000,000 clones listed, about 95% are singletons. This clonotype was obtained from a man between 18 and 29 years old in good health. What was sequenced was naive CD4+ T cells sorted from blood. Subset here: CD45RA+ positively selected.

CDR3 loop: CASSLAWNGNQPQHF. The CDR3 DNA is TGTGCCAGCAGCTTAGCGTGGAACGGCAATCAGCCCCAGCATTTT. This chain joins TRBV7-2 and TRBJ1-5; no clear D gene. This CDR3 is 15 amino acids long. Germline lookup yields CDR1 SGHTA and CDR2 FQGNSA. V was shortened by 0 bases and J by 2 bases, with 8 bases between the two germline ends.